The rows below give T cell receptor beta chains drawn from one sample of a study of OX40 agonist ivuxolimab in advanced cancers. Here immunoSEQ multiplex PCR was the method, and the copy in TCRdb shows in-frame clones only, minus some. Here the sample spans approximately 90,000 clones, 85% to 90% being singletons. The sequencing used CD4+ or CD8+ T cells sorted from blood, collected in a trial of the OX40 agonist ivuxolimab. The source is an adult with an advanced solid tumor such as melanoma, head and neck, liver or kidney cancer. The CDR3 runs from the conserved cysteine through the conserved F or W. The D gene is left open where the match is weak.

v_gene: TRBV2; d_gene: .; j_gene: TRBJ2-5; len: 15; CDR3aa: CASRDGGLHQETQYF
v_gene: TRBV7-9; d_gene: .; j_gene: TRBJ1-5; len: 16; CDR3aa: CASSLGGQGSNQPQHF
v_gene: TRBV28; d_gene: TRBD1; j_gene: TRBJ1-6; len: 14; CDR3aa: CASSLSQGGSPLHF
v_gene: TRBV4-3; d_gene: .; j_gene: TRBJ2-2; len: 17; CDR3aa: CASSRGATRGDTGELFF
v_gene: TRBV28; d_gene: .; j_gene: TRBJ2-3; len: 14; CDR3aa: CATLGGGPADTQYF
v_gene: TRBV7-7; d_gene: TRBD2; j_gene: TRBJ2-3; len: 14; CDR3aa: CASSLGGGSDTQYF
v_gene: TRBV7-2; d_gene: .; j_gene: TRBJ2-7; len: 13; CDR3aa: CASSPTPAYEQYF
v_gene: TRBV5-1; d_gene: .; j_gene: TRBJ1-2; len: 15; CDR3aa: CASSLEGGYGYGYTF
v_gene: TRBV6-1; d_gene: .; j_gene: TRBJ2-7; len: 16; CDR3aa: CASSEGGAGSSYEQYF
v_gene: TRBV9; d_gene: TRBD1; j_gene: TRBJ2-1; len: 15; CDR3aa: CASSVEGQIYNEQFF
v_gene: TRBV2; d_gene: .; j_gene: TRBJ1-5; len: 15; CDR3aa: CASRMSDSFNQPQHF
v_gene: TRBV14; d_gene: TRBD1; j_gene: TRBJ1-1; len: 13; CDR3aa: CASSQTGLTEAFF
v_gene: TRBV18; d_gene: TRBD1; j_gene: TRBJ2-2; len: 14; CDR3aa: CASSTQGKPGELFF
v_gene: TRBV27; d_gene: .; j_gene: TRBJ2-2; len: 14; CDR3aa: CASSFYRKTGELFF
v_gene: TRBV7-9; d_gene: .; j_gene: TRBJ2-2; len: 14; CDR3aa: CASSPTGVPGELFF
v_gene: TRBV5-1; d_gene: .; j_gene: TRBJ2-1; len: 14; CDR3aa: CASSPGTANNEQFF
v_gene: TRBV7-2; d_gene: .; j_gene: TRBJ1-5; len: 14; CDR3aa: CASGGVGGNQPQHF
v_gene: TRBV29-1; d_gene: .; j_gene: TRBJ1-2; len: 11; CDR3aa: CSVESLYGYTF
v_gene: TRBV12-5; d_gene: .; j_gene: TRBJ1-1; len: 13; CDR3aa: CASGLAVNTEAFF
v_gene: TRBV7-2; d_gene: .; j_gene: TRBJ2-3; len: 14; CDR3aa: CASSSIAPADTQYF
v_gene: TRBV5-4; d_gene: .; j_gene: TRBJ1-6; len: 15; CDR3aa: CASSLQSSYNSPLHF
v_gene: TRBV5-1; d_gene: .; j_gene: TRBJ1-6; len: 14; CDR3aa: CASRKVEDNSPLHF
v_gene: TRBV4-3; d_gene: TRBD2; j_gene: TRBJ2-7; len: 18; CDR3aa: CASSQDRRGGAWHFEQYF